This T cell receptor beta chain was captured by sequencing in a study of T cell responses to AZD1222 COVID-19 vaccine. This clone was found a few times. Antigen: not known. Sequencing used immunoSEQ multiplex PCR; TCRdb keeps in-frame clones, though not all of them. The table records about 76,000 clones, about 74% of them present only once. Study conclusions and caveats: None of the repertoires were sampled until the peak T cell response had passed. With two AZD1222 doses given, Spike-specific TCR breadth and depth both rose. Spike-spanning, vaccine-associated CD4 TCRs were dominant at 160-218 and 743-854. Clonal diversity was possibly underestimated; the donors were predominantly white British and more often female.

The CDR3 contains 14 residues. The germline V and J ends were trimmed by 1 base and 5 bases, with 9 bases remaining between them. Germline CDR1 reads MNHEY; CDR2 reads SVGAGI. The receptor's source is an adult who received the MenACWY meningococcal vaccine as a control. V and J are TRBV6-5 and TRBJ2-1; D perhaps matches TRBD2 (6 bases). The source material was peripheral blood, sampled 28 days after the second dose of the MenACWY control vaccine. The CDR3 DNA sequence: TGTGCCAGCAGTTACTGGGGCGGGGACAATGAGCAGTTCTTC. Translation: CASSYWGGDNEQFF.